These T cell receptor beta chains were read from a single sample in a study of blood T cells in healthy people across ages. TCRdb redid the calling of the 5' RACE reads with MiXCR, one entry per CDR3 protein. Of approximately 940,000 distinct CDR3 sequences listed, around 48% are singletons. The sequenced sample was blood. These receptors were collected from a young man in good health. The CDR3 runs from the conserved cysteine through the conserved F or W. The D gene is left open where the match is weak. Where a row states a size, it is once, few, many or the class of an expanded clone; other rows omit it.

len: 15
d_gene: TRBD2
abundance: -
j_gene: TRBJ2-1
v_gene: TRBV7-6
CDR3aa: CASSLLAGGGDEQFF
CDR3nt: TGTGCCAGCAGTTTACTAGCGGGGGGCGGCGATGAGCAGTTCTTC

len: 14
d_gene: TRBD1
abundance: few
j_gene: TRBJ2-5
v_gene: TRBV20-1
CDR3aa: CSARSQGAGETQYF
CDR3nt: TGCAGTGCTAGATCACAGGGGGCAGGGGAGACCCAGTACTTC

len: 15
d_gene: -
abundance: -
j_gene: TRBJ2-2
v_gene: TRBV24-1
CDR3aa: CATSDLDRHTGELFF
CDR3nt: TGTGCCACCAGTGATTTGGACAGGCACACCGGGGAGCTGTTTTTT

len: 16
d_gene: TRBD1
abundance: -
j_gene: TRBJ2-7
v_gene: TRBV6-6
CDR3aa: CASSYSRTGTAYEQYF
CDR3nt: TGTGCCAGCAGTTACTCGAGGACAGGGACAGCCTACGAGCAGTACTTC

len: 17
d_gene: TRBD1
abundance: few
j_gene: TRBJ1-6
v_gene: TRBV13
CDR3aa: CASSRKGQGYPNSPLHF
CDR3nt: TGTGCCAGCAGCCGAAAGGGACAGGGCTACCCCAATTCACCCCTCCACTTT

len: 15
d_gene: TRBD1
abundance: -
j_gene: TRBJ1-6
v_gene: TRBV10-3
CDR3aa: CAISDGQAYNSPLHF
CDR3nt: TGTGCCATCAGTGACGGACAGGCCTATAATTCACCCCTCCACTTT

len: 17
d_gene: TRBD2
abundance: -
j_gene: TRBJ2-1
v_gene: TRBV20-1
CDR3aa: CSARDAGGLSSYNEQFF
CDR3nt: TGCAGTGCTAGAGATGCTGGGGGACTAAGCTCCTACAATGAGCAGTTCTTC

len: 12
d_gene: -
abundance: many
j_gene: TRBJ2-7
v_gene: TRBV6-1
CDR3aa: CASAGDSYEQYF
CDR3nt: TGTGCCAGTGCAGGGGACTCCTACGAGCAGTACTTC

len: 14
d_gene: -
abundance: many
j_gene: TRBJ2-1
v_gene: TRBV12-3/TRBV12-4
CDR3aa: CASNRDRKYNEQFF
CDR3nt: TGTGCCAGCAATCGTGACAGAAAATACAATGAGCAGTTCTTC

len: 14
d_gene: TRBD1
abundance: -
j_gene: TRBJ2-7
v_gene: TRBV29-1
CDR3aa: CSVGQGPNPYEQYF
CDR3nt: TGCAGCGTTGGACAGGGACCGAATCCCTACGAGCAGTACTTC

len: 16
d_gene: -
abundance: -
j_gene: TRBJ2-7
v_gene: TRBV5-1
CDR3aa: CASSGGDILAGNEQYF
CDR3nt: TGCGCCAGCAGCGGGGGGGACATCCTCGCTGGGAACGAGCAGTACTTC

len: 15
d_gene: TRBD1
abundance: few
j_gene: TRBJ2-3
v_gene: TRBV15
CDR3aa: CATSWGQDGTDTQYF
CDR3nt: TGTGCCACCAGCTGGGGACAGGACGGAACAGATACGCAGTATTTT

len: 12
d_gene: -
abundance: many
j_gene: TRBJ2-1
v_gene: TRBV12-3/TRBV12-4
CDR3aa: CASSLGHNEQFF
CDR3nt: TGTGCCAGCAGTTTAGGGCACAATGAGCAGTTCTTC

len: 15
d_gene: -
abundance: -
j_gene: TRBJ1-2
v_gene: TRBV5-1
CDR3aa: CASSRGTGGVNGYTF
CDR3nt: TGCGCCAGCAGCCGAGGGACTGGGGGGGTGAATGGCTACACCTTC

len: 12
d_gene: TRBD1
abundance: -
j_gene: TRBJ1-2
v_gene: TRBV6-6
CDR3aa: CASSPGGGGYTF
CDR3nt: TGTGCCAGCAGTCCAGGGGGGGGAGGCTACACCTTC

len: 14
d_gene: TRBD2
abundance: -
j_gene: TRBJ2-3
v_gene: TRBV24-1
CDR3aa: CATSDERGTDTQYF
CDR3nt: TGTGCCACCAGTGACGAGCGGGGGACAGATACGCAGTATTTT